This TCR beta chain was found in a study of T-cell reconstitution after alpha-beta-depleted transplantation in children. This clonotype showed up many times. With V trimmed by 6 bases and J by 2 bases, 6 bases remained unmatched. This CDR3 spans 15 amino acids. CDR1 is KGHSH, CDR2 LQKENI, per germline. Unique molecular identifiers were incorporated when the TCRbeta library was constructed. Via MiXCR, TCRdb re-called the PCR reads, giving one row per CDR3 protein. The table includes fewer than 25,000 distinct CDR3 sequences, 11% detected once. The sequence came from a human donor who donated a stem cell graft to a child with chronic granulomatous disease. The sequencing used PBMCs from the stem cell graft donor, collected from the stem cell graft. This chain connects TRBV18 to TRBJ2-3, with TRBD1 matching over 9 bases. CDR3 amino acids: CASSRTGEYTDTQYF. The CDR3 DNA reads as TGTGCCAGCTCCCGGACAGGGGAGTACACAGATACGCAGTATTTT. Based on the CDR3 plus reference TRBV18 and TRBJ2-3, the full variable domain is NAGVMQNPRHLVRRRGQEARLRCSPMKGHSHVYWYRQLPEEGLKFMVYLQKENIIDESGMPKERFSAEFPKEGPSILRIQQVVRGDSAAYFCASSRTGEYTDTQYFGPGTRLTVL.